This is a list of T cell receptor beta chains from one sample in a study of CD4 and CD8 cells across lung adenocarcinoma regions. TCRdb re-called the PCR reads with MiXCR, one entry per CDR3 protein. Counted here are some 8,000 distinct CDR3 sequences, roughly 50% occurring once; the ten biggest clones make up less than 20%. The sample was CD8+ T cells from the center of a lung tumor. These receptors all come from a female donor with lung adenocarcinoma. The CD4 and CD8 labels of this study may be unreliable. The CDR3 runs from the conserved cysteine through the conserved F or W. Size tells how often a clone was seen (once, few, many) or the class of an expanded clone, and some rows leave it out.

cdr3_aa	j_call	v_call	clone_size
CASSSYDRGSDEQFF	TRBJ2-1	TRBV11-3	large
CASRSGTTQSYKELFF	TRBJ2-2	TRBV6-1	NA
CASSLLMNTGELFF	TRBJ2-2	TRBV6-5	few
CASSLDPGAYEQYF	TRBJ2-7	TRBV27	medium-sized
CASRRASGGANTGELFF	TRBJ2-2	TRBV6-4	medium-sized
CASSSRLGEGAQYF	TRBJ2-5	TRBV11-1	many
CASSQSKDRGLNEQFF	TRBJ2-1	TRBV7-8	NA
CASNDHEVKNIQYF	TRBJ2-4	TRBV10-1	NA
CASTGGPDTQYF	TRBJ1-6	TRBV19	NA
CASSLAFGRTNEQFF	TRBJ2-1	TRBV7-2	large
CASSDTDSPYNEQFF	TRBJ2-1	TRBV6-4	NA
CASSLDRNSYEQYF	TRBJ2-7	TRBV7-2	many
CASSLSPGLAYEQYF	NA	TRBV5-1	NA
CASSSRDSTYNEQYF	NA	TRBV5-1	few
CASSQRAGTGKGADTQYF	TRBJ2-3	TRBV5-5	NA
CASRRTTGTYGYTF	TRBJ1-2	TRBV6-1	NA
CASSPTRSGNTIYF	TRBJ1-3	TRBV6-1	many
CATSRGQGMNTEAFF	TRBJ1-1	TRBV15	NA
CASSLKGVSYEQYF	TRBJ2-7	TRBV5-8	few
CASSMSVTQYF	TRBJ2-5	TRBV6-1	few
CGSSSGGGPVDMQYF	NA	TRBV11-2	NA
CASSRSGVSVKNMQYF	TRBJ2-4	TRBV7-9	NA
CASIGGRAQETQFF	TRBJ2-1	TRBV6-1	NA
CASSPSNTDTQYF	TRBJ2-3	TRBV7-9	NA
CACGDWVAGGIETQYF	TRBJ2-4	TRBV6-1	NA
CASSHAVAGGLTKDIQYF	TRBJ2-4	TRBV27	NA
CARGLRGVGTDAQFF	NA	TRBV12-3/TRBV12-4	NA
CAGGPTGRTDKQFF	TRBJ2-6	TRBV12-5	once
CASKLSDRVKDTQYF	TRBJ2-4	TRBV6-1	NA
CASSLGSQETQYF	NA	TRBV12-3/TRBV12-4	NA
CASSYFRACQATQFF	TRBJ2-1	TRBV6-5	NA
CASSEIPGSYDTQFF	TRBJ2-1	TRBV6-1	NA
CASGQTSSTDTQYF	TRBJ2-3	TRBV10-1	few
CGGGFGGRDPETQYF	TRBJ2-5	TRBV11-1	NA
CASSQAGAGGRTQKIQYF	TRBJ2-4	TRBV27	NA
CASSDPTATGKLYF	TRBJ2-2	TRBV6-4	NA
CSARDEQNNEQFF	TRBJ2-1	TRBV20-1	NA
CASGLRAKDTQYF	TRBJ2-4	TRBV7-9	NA
CASSERMGTGWTDTQYF	TRBJ2-3	TRBV6-1	NA
CASSLAGTGRGYTF	TRBJ1-2	TRBV5-6	NA
CASSEDGDMAPLHF	TRBJ1-6	TRBV6-1	medium-sized
CAGSGSRGQDTQYF	TRBJ2-3	TRBV7-3	NA
CAGGLGGRDQDTQYF	TRBJ2-5	TRBV11-1	few
CASSQLQGPADTQYF	TRBJ2-3	TRBV10-1	many
CASRYGGRGEDTQYF	NA	TRBV6-5	NA
CASGFQVRAKNTQYF	TRBJ2-4	TRBV12-3/TRBV12-4	NA
CASNGGRAQKTQYF	TRBJ2-4	TRBV6-1	NA
CASSCRVSGLGAKNTQYF	NA	TRBV7-3	NA
CAGRAGDIQYF	TRBJ2-4	TRBV7-2	NA
CASSGGGEGETQYF	TRBJ2-4	TRBV12-3/TRBV12-4	NA
CASSLGGGEQFF	TRBJ2-1	TRBV7-3	NA
CASSPTTNSYNEQFF	TRBJ2-1	TRBV12-3/TRBV12-4	NA
CASSPSAGREGDNEQYF	NA	TRBV7-9	medium-sized
CASSLQGINTGELFF	TRBJ2-2	TRBV27	few
CASSLSSWGNYGYTF	TRBJ1-2	TRBV28	many